The TCR beta chain under discussion was sequenced for a study of radiation and T cells in renal cell carcinoma. Across the whole study: Nephrectomy followed 15 Gy stereotactic body radiation by 4 weeks.

Time point: baseline pretreatment blood. Sample treatment: 15 Gy SBRT to primary tumor, nephrectomy 4 weeks later. Assay: immunoSEQ multiplex PCR; the TCRdb copy retains only in-frame clones and omits some. The table has approximately 150,000 clones, about 88% seen once. This TCR was recovered from a woman in her seventies with renal cell carcinoma. The sequenced sample was blood, obtained from a patient whose treatment included radiotherapy and nephrectomy.

DNA for the CDR3: TGCGCCAGCAGCTTAGGGACTCCTACCACAGATACGCAGTATTTT. This gives the protein CASSLGTPTTDTQYF. The genes are TRBV5-1 and TRBJ2-3, with a tentative D call TRBD2 (6 bases). CDR3 length: 15 residues. Germline V gene lookup returns CDR1 SGHRS and CDR2 YFSETQ. V shed 2 bases and J shed 2 bases, with 12 bases lying between them.